This TCR beta chain was retrieved from a study of siplizumab effects on memory and regulatory T cells. The study, taken as a whole, reports: Naive T cell populations appeared to exhibit greater diversity than memory cells and appeared to be major alloresponse contributors. The drug siplizumab significantly decreased the alloreactive sequences that could be traced to unstimulated CD4+ memory cells.

Repertoires were generated with immunoSEQ multiplex PCR, while TCRdb's copy carries only in-frame clones and drops some. The table has under 140,000 clones, roughly 90% seen once. Worth noting for this clone: The antigen is unknown.

Germline CDR1 and CDR2: LGHNA and YNFKEQ. J was trimmed by 3 bases and V by 1 base; bases with no gene match: 7. This CDR3 comprises 16 residues. This receptor was obtained from a human donor in good health. Sample: CD4+ T cells sorted from blood. The chain is built from TRBV4-2 and TRBJ2-7; 9 nucleotides match TRBD1. CDR3: CASSQVGTGMLYEQYF. The CDR3 DNA follows: TGTGCCAGCAGCCAAGTCGGGACAGGGATGCTCTACGAGCAGTACTTC.